The following is a T cell receptor beta chain sequence with its context. The antigen remains undetermined. The sample belongs to a study of T cell responses to AZD1222 COVID-19 vaccine. V was trimmed by 4 bases and J by 7 bases, leaving 16 bases between them. Germline V gives CDR1 LNHDA, CDR2 SQIVND (reference sequence). This CDR3 comprises 14 residues. Generated by immunoSEQ multiplex PCR, the TCRdb table keeps only in-frame clones and is missing some. This sample has 120,000 to 150,000 clones, with less than 95% found just once. General study findings and limits: Per reports, nearly half of all spike-specific TCRs target regions that are unmutated in variants.

This material consisted of peripheral blood, taken on day 0 of AZD1222 vaccination. The origin of this receptor is an adult in good health. The chain is built from TRBV19 and TRBJ2-5; tentative D call: TRBD2 (6 bases). The CDR3 nucleotides are TGTGCCAGTAGTACTCGGGACTCCTCGAGGACCCAGTACTTC. Its protein product is CASSTRDSSRTQYF.